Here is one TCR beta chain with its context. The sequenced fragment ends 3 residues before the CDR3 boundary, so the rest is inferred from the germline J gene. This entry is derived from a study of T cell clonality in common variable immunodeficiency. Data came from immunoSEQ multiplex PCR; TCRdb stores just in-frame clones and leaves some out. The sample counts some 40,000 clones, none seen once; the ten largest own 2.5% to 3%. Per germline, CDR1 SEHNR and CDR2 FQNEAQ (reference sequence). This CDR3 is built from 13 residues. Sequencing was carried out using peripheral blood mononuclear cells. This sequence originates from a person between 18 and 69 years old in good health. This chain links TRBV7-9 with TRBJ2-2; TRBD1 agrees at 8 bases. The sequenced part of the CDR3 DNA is TGTGCCAGCGGATCGGACAGGGCTGAAAAG. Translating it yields CASGSDRAEK. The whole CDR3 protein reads CASGSDRAEKLFF.